The TCR beta chain described here comes from a study of blood T cell repertoires in COVID-19. Study context: T cells, B-cell-depleted T cells, or PBMCs supplied cDNA or gDNA.

Assay used: immunoSEQ multiplex PCR; TCRdb lists only in-frame clones, some missing. Of some 200,000 clones listed, around four fifths are singletons. The junction had 6 bases not matched to a gene; V was cut back by 3 bases and J by 6 bases. Germline V gene data show CDR1 as SGHTA and CDR2 as FQGTGA. The CDR3 has 14 amino acids. Seattle enrolled patients during active infection and tracked them longitudinally. A few counts support this clone. The sequence came from a man aged 60 to 69 with COVID-19, enrolled during active disease. The V and J genes are TRBV7-3 and TRBJ2-7; 9 bases map to TRBD2. The sequencing sample was made of peripheral blood. The CDR3 here is CASSLGGRASEQYF. CDR3 nucleotide sequence: TGTGCCAGCAGCTTGGGCGGGAGGGCGAGCGAGCAGTACTTC.